The 26 T cell receptor beta chains below all came from one sample that was sequenced in a study of tumor-infiltrating lymphocytes in primary liver carcinoma. From around 18-30 mg of unsorted bulk tissue, DNA and RNA were co-extracted together. TCR beta cDNA was reverse-transcribed from about 500 ng of total RNA. The reaction used a constant-region primer and ProtoScript II reverse transcriptase. ARM-PCR was slightly modified, and three nested multiplex PCR rounds with it gave rise to the TCR beta libraries. It was with TRBV1-TRBV30 forward primers and a C-beta reverse primer that the first two PCR rounds were run, at roughly 11 cycles each. One entry per CDR3 protein results from TCRdb running MiXCR on the multiplex PCR reads. This repertoire shows over 95,000 distinct CDR3 sequences, more than 65% found once; its top ten account for more than 8%. The specimen sequenced was liver tumor tissue from sampling region 5. Subset described: tumor region T5, tumor centre. Every receptor here comes from an older woman with primary liver carcinoma and hepatitis B virus infection.

Comment on this clonotype: A clone one base away is much larger, so this may be a read error. V and J are TRBV6-5 and TRBJ2-6, with a tentative D call TRBD2 (5 bases). The CDR3 is 15 amino acids. Germline V CDR1 and CDR2: MNHEY, SVGAGI. CDR3 bases: TGTGTCGGCAGCAGCGGAGAGACGGGGGCCAACGTCCTGACTTTC. This gives the protein CVGSSGETGANVLTF.

V usage is TRBV29-1 and J usage is TRBJ1-2; TRBD1 might be the D (5 bases). The CDR3 spans 13 residues. Germline-derived CDR1 and CDR2 are SQVTM and ANQGSEA. The germline V and J ends were trimmed by 5 bases and 0 bases, with 10 bases remaining between them. The CDR3 sequence is CSVQDNANYGYTF. The CDR3 DNA reads as TGCAGCGTTCAGGACAATGCTAACTATGGCTACACCTTC.

V is TRBV28 and J is TRBJ1-4; 7 bases align to TRBD1. In germline, CDR1 is MDHEN, CDR2 SYDVKM. CDR3 length: 15 amino acids. V was clipped by 6 bases and J by 7 bases; unmatched bases: 11. The CDR3 bases are TGTGCCAGCAGCCTTATTGGGCAGGGGGGTGAAAAACTGTTTTTT. Translation: CASSLIGQGGEKLFF.

This clonotype was detected a few times. A read error may be the cause here, since a much bigger clone is one base away. The chain has TRBV13 and TRBJ1-1, with 9 bases identical to TRBD1. From germline, CDR1 is PRHDT and CDR2 FYEKMQ (reference sequence). The CDR3 runs to 18 residues. The CDR3 sequence: CASSLPTQGAGKNAEAFF. DNA for the CDR3: TGTGCCAGCAGCTTACCAACACAGGGGGCTGGGAAGAACGCTGAAGCTTTCTTT.

Details on this clonotype: This likely comes from a read error, as the CDR3 has no conserved phenylalanine or tryptophan at its end. No DNA is shown, since the ends of the CDR3 on it are uncertain; the CDR3 is the one TCRdb lists. The chain has TRBV11-1 and TRBJ2-3; the listed D gene, TRBD2, was not tested against the DNA. The CDR3 length equals 14 residues, ends included. Per the germline V gene, CDR1 is SGHAT and CDR2 is FQDESV (reference sequence). The CDR3 loop reads CASSIRQRAGESHI.

The J gene is TRBJ1-2, the V gene TRBV12-3 or TRBV12-4; unclear D gene. This CDR3 region has 10 residues. The CDR3 nucleotides read TGTGTAAGCAGACTGTCTGGCTACACCTTC. Translation gives CVSRLSGYTF.

Remarks on this clonotype: At one end, the junction sequence differs from germline, possibly due to a read error. The chain employs TRBV28 and TRBJ2-2, with unresolved D. The CDR3 has 12 amino acids. Germline V gene lookup returns CDR1 MDHEN and CDR2 SYDVKM. The CDR3 nucleotides are TGTGCCAGCAGTTTGATCACCCGGGAGCTGTTTTTT. It codes for CASSLITRELFF.

Comment on this clonotype: A much larger clone lies one base from this, so it may be a read error. The gene calls are TRBV5-1 and TRBJ2-1; 9 positions agree with TRBD2. The CDR3 has 15 amino acids. From germline, CDR1 is SGHRS and CDR2 YFSETQ. CDR3 region: CASSSGTSSYSEQFF. The CDR3, as DNA: TGCGCCAGCAGCTCGGGGACTAGCAGCTACAGTGAGCAGTTCTTC.

Judged by abundance, this clonotype is medium-sized. V usage is TRBV11-2 and J usage is TRBJ2-3; perhaps TRBD1 as D (6 bases). The CDR3 loop spans 15 amino acids. Germline V gives CDR1 SGHAT, CDR2 FQNNGV. V lost 6 bases, J lost 3 bases, and 16 bases lay in between. The CDR3: CASRPTGSSTDTQYF. In DNA form, the CDR3 reads TGTGCCAGCAGGCCGACAGGATCGTCGACAGATACGCAGTATTTT.

Worth noting for this clonotype: A much larger clone lies a single base off, so this may be a read error. The chain uses TRBV28 and TRBJ2-7; D is unresolved. The CDR3 is 12 amino acids. The germline CDR1 and CDR2 sequences are MDHEN and SYDVKM. The CDR3: CTSSLKPHEQYF. In DNA, the CDR3 is TGTACCAGCAGTTTGAAGCCCCACGAGCAGTACTTC. The variable domain in full, with the rest retrieved from reference TRBV28 and TRBJ2-7, is DVKVTQSSRYLVKRTGEKVFLECVQDMDHENMFWYRQDPGLGLRLIYFSYDVKMKEKGDIPEGYSVSREKKERFSLILESASTNQTSMYLCTSSLKPHEQYFGPGTRLTVT.

The chain couples TRBV7-6 to TRBJ2-1; 11 positions agree with TRBD2. Germline V gene sequence: CDR1 SGHVS, CDR2 FNYEAQ. The CDR3 extends over 16 amino acids. CDR3 coding DNA: TGTGCTTGCAGCCGTGCGGGGACTAGCGGTGACAATGAGCAGTTCTTC. This translates into CACSRAGTSGDNEQFF.

To note about this clonotype: A much larger clone is a single base away; this may be a read error. The V call is TRBV7-8, the J call TRBJ2-1, with TRBD2 identical over 12 bases. The CDR3 sequence is 17 residues long. The junction had 10 bases not matched to a gene; V was cut back by 1 base and J by 9 bases. Per the germline V gene, CDR1 is SGHVS and CDR2 is FQNEAQ. Here the CDR3 reads CASSLGLAGAPRFEQFF. The CDR3 bases are TGTGCCAGCAGCTTAGGACTAGCGGGAGCTCCCCGGTTTGAGCAGTTCTTC. Together with reference TRBV7-8 and TRBJ2-1, the CDR3 gives the full variable domain: GAGVSQSPRYKVAKRGQDVALRCDPISGHVSLFWYQQALGQGPEFLTYFQNEAQLDKSGLPSDRFFAERPEGSVSTLKIQRTQQEDSAVYLCASSLGLAGAPRFEQFFGPGTRLTVL.

V is TRBV7-3 and J is TRBJ2-2; TRBD1 matches 7 bases. Per the germline V gene, CDR1 is SGHTA and CDR2 is FQGTGA. The CDR3 has 14 residues. Germline trimming cut 5 bases from V and 6 bases from J; bases unmatched to any gene: 6. In DNA form, the CDR3 reads TGTGCCAGCAGCCCTGACAGGGCGGCCGGGGAGCTGTTTTTT. It yields the protein CASSPDRAAGELFF.

This clonotype came up a few times. This chain links TRBV28 with TRBJ1-2; D remains unclear. CDR1 MDHEN and CDR2 SYDVKM come from the germline V gene. This CDR3 contains 13 residues. With 4 bases removed from V and 3 bases from J, the gap between germline ends came to 9 bases. The CDR3 DNA reads TGTGCCAGCAGTTCGGGATCAGACTATGGCTACACCTTC. As protein: CASSSGSDYGYTF.

Concerning this clonotype itself: Relative to the germline gene, one junction end is altered; a read error may explain this. The chain is built from TRBV11-2 and TRBJ2-3; perhaps TRBD2 as D (6 bases). This CDR3 comprises 15 residues. The V gene's germline CDR1 is SGHAT and CDR2 FQNNGV. This chain's CDR3 is CAGSSGLTGPDTQYF. DNA for the CDR3: TGTGCCGGCAGTTCTGGACTAACGGGCCCAGATACGCAGTATTTT.

As regards this clonotype: An end of the junction differs from the germline gene, which may be a read error. The genes are TRBV11-2 and TRBJ1-2; unclear D gene. The CDR3 extends over 12 amino acids. From germline, CDR1 is SGHAT and CDR2 FQNNGV. The CDR3 DNA reads TGTGCCGGCAGTCCAACTACAGCGGCTATATACTTC. Its protein is CAGSPTTAAIYF.

Comment on this clonotype: The germline gene is not matched at one end of the junction; a read error may be the cause. The chain has TRBV10-2 and TRBJ2-5; no definite D call. The CDR3 contains 15 residues. Germline V gives CDR1 WSHSY, CDR2 SAAADI. The CDR3 nucleotides read TGTGCCAGCAGTGCGATAGCATCTGCCTATGGTGAGCAGTACTTC. Residues: CASSAIASAYGEQYF.

The rearrangement joins TRBV28 to TRBJ2-3; no clear D. CDR3 size: 14 residues. Trimming pared 4 bases from V and 1 base from J, leaving 9 bases between. The germline CDR1 and CDR2 sequences are MDHEN and SYDVKM. The CDR3 sequence: CASSSAYGTDTQYF. CDR3 bases: TGTGCCAGCAGTTCGGCTTACGGCACAGATACGCAGTATTTT.

J is TRBJ2-2 and V is TRBV11-2, with a weak D call TRBD1 (6 bases). The V gene's germline CDR1 is SGHAT and CDR2 FQNNGV. The length of the CDR3 is 17 residues. The V end lost 8 bases, the J end lost 6 bases, and 25 bases lay between the germline ends. The CDR3 sequence is CASGLRSVGDISGELFF. CDR3 coding DNA: TGTGCCAGCGGCCTCAGATCAGTTGGGGACATATCCGGGGAGCTGTTTTTT.

Sample share makes this clonotype medium-sized. The CDR3 DNA sequence: TGTGCCAGCAGCCCGGCAGGGTTGCGGGAGACCCAGTACTTC. It translates to CASSPAGLRETQYF. The chain joins TRBV11-3 to TRBJ2-5; TRBD1 might be the D (5 bases). Germline V gene lookup returns CDR1 SGHNT and CDR2 YENEEA. The CDR3 extends over 14 amino acids. The V end was cut by 5 bases, the J end by 5 bases, with 15 bases between.

This chain joins TRBV12-3 or TRBV12-4 and TRBJ2-1; possible D gene TRBD2, 5 bases. The CDR3 spans 13 residues. The CDR3 region has the DNA TGTATCAGCGTCCTCCGCGGGCGGAATGAGCAGTTCTTC. Translation: CISVLRGRNEQFF.

To note about this clonotype: It may be a read error: a sequence one base away is much more abundant. V and J are TRBV12-3 or TRBV12-4 and TRBJ2-1, with TRBD1 matching over 8 bases. The CDR3 length is 13 residues. As DNA, the CDR3 is TGTGTCAGCAGTGATCAGGGGGCCGATGAGCAGTTCTTC. It codes for CVSSDQGADEQFF.

Concerning this clonotype itself: A read error is possible here, since a much larger clone lies one base away. The rearrangement joins TRBV5-4 to TRBJ2-5; the D gene is possibly TRBD2 (5 bases). Germline V gives CDR1 SGHNT, CDR2 YYREEE (reference sequence). The CDR3 runs to 18 residues. CDR3 sequence: CVSSFLRAFGSDQETQYF. For the CDR3, the DNA is TGTGTCAGCAGCTTCCTGAGGGCTTTTGGTAGCGACCAAGAGACCCAGTACTTC.

This clonotype was recorded a few times. A much larger clone lies a single base off, so this may be a read error. This sequence joins TRBV5-1 and TRBJ2-1; 11 bases align to TRBD2. With V trimmed by 3 bases and J by 7 bases, 6 bases remained unmatched. CDR1 is SGHRS and CDR2 is YFSETQ in the germline V gene. There are 15 residues in the CDR3. In DNA form, the CDR3 reads TGCGCCAGCAGCTCGGTGTTAGCGGGAGGGAATGAGCAGTTCTTC. This sequence encodes CASSSVLAGGNEQFF.

Concerning this clonotype itself: Likely a read error: the CDR3 ends without its conserved phenylalanine or tryptophan. This sequence joins TRBV4-1 and TRBJ2-3; 10 nucleotides agree with TRBD2. Per the germline V gene, CDR1 is MGHRA and CDR2 is YSYEKL. The CDR3 sequence is 14 residues long. The CDR3 DNA sequence: TGCCCCAGCAATCCAGCGGGAGGGTCAGATACGCAGTATCTT. This sequence encodes CPSNPAGGSDTQYL.

As for this clonotype: This could be a read error, since a much larger clone is one nucleotide away. V is TRBV6-6 and J is TRBJ2-3, with 10 bases identical to TRBD2. CDR3 length: 18 amino acids. Germline CDR1 and CDR2: MNHNY and SVGAGI (reference sequence). This chain's CDR3 is CASNKAGGAIFSTDTRYF. The CDR3 bases are TGTGCCAGCAATAAAGCGGGAGGGGCCATCTTTAGCACAGATACGCGGTATTTT.